The 2 T cell receptor beta chains presented below share a single source sample, sequenced in a study of T cell repertoires in cytomegalovirus infection. In TCRdb, the reads were re-called with MiXCR into one record per CDR3 protein. The sample shows about 480,000 distinct CDR3 sequences, more than 30% of them seen only once. Their recognized antigens are unknown. The sample here was cultured PBMCs, taken from culture after CMV antigen stimulation. Receptor source: a human donor in good health (CMV status not recorded). Some clones in this sample may be carry-over from other donors' samples.

This chain joins TRBV4-1 and TRBJ1-2, with TRBD1 matching over 7 bases. Per germline, CDR1 MGHRA and CDR2 YSYEKL. Losses at the gene ends were 5 bases for V and 1 base for J; bases not matched to a gene: 7. The CDR3 is 15 residues long. The CDR3: CASSAGTASNYGYTF. CDR3 DNA: TGCGCCAGCAGCGCTGGGACAGCGAGTAACTATGGCTACACCTTC.

The DNA for the CDR3 is TGTGCCAGCGGATTGGGGGGGGAGACCCAGTACTTC. Translation: CASGLGGETQYF. This chain connects TRBV6-2 or TRBV6-3 to TRBJ2-5, with 7 bases matching TRBD2. The CDR3 sequence is 12 residues long. The germline CDR1 and CDR2 sequences are MNHEY and SVGEGT. The ends lost 8 bases at V and 5 bases at J; junction bases unmatched: 5.